This is a list of T cell receptor beta chains from one sample in a study of T cells in Graves' hyperthyroidism and ophthalmopathy. In TCRdb, the multiplex PCR reads were re-called with MiXCR into one record per CDR3 protein. The table has about 290,000 distinct CDR3 sequences, 12% to 15% seen once. The sequenced material came from blood. The receptor source for this set is a woman in her forties or fifties with Graves' hyperthyroidism that later progressed to Graves' ophthalmopathy. Both conserved end residues are part of each CDR3. Fields, in order: D gene, clone size, J gene, V gene, CDR3 protein, CDR3 DNA. A D gene is named only where the DNA matches it firmly. Size values are once, few and many counts, or a class for expanded clones, and some rows have none.

TRBD1 | many | TRBJ1-4 | TRBV20-1 | CSASDRGGEKLFF | TGCAGTGCATCGGACAGGGGAGGGGAAAAACTGTTTTTT
TRBD1 | many | TRBJ2-1 | TRBV6-1 | CASSTPTTGRSYNEQFF | TGTGCCAGCAGTACCCCAACGACAGGGCGGTCCTACAATGAGCAGTTCTTC
TRBD2 | few | TRBJ2-1 | TRBV4-1 | CASLDLLAGAKNEQFF | TGCGCCAGCCTCGACCTTCTAGCGGGAGCTAAAAATGAGCAGTTCTTC
- | many | TRBJ1-4 | TRBV6-1 | CASSYRQNEKLFF | TGTGCCAGCAGTTATAGACAGAACGAAAAACTGTTTTTT
- | few | TRBJ2-7 | TRBV18 | CASRRVGNYEQYF | TGTGCCTCCAGGAGGGTAGGAAACTACGAGCAGTACTTC
TRBD2 | many | TRBJ2-7 | TRBV11-2 | CASSTGLAGVLYEQYF | TGTGCCAGCAGCACGGGACTAGCGGGGGTGCTCTACGAGCAGTACTTC
- | many | TRBJ1-5 | TRBV7-2 | CASSRGTFGGQPQHF | TGTGCCAGCAGCCGGGGGACTTTTGGCGGTCAGCCCCAGCATTTT
- | - | TRBJ2-3 | TRBV7-3 | CASSEGLGDTDTQYF | TGTGCCAGCAGCGAAGGCCTCGGGGACACAGATACGCAGTATTTT
- | - | TRBJ2-3 | TRBV20-1 | CSAIEGADTQYF | TGCAGTGCTATCGAGGGAGCAGATACGCAGTATTTT
- | many | TRBJ2-3 | TRBV27 | CASSLYRTSTDTQYF | TGTGCCAGCAGTTTGTATCGTACAAGCACAGATACGCAGTATTTT
- | few | TRBJ2-7 | TRBV11-3 | CASSLGFGDQYEQYF | TGTGCCAGCAGCTTAGGGTTCGGGGACCAGTACGAGCAGTACTTC